This TCR beta chain was sequenced in a study of shared clonotypes between healthy human individuals. Findings and caveats of the study: An effect of sequencing depth on clonotype sharing among donors was expected.

For this clone: Its antigen is not identified.

The assay was immunoSEQ multiplex PCR, and TCRdb's table has in-frame clones only and misses some. This sample carries more than 200,000 clones, approximately 65% of them seen once, and the ten largest clones take around 10%. The CDR3 is 14 amino acids. Germline V gene lookup returns CDR1 KGHSH and CDR2 LQKENI. V was pared by 3 bases and J by 9 bases, with 15 bases between. The genes are TRBV18 and TRBJ2-1; D not certain. The sequencing input was memory CD4+ T cells sorted from blood. Noted subset: CD45RA-negative fraction. This receptor was obtained from a young man in good health. The CDR3 nucleotides are TGTGCCAGCTCACCGGCGCAAGGGCCTAGTGAGCAGTTCTTC. Protein product: CASSPAQGPSEQFF.